The source of this TCR beta chain is a study of blood T cell repertoires in COVID-19. Study-level background: The United States, Italy and Spain provided the acute and convalescent COVID-19 samples.

Germline values: CDR1 LNHDA, CDR2 SQIVND (reference sequence). V shed 4 bases and J 8 bases; nucleotides not matched to a gene: 10. The CDR3 contains 15 residues. Source study methods: Amplified reference gene primers provided the basis for estimating nucleated cell counts. The method was immunoSEQ multiplex PCR; TCRdb's version includes in-frame clones alone and lacks a portion of them. From that table come the V and J calls and clone size; the DNA was used to work out D and trimming. The sample contains approximately 300,000 clones, about nine tenths of which appear only once. The V gene is TRBV19, the J gene TRBJ2-1; TRBD1 matches 8 bases. This sequence was found in a woman aged 40 to 49 with acute or convalescent COVID-19. Material for sequencing was peripheral blood. DNA for the CDR3: TGTGCCAGTAGTAAACGGGCAGGGGGCTTCGATGAGCAGTTCTTC. Translated, it gives CASSKRAGGFDEQFF.